This T cell receptor (beta chain) is drawn from a study of blood T cell repertoires in COVID-19. Germline lookup yields CDR1 MDHEN and CDR2 SYDVKM. This CDR3 is 15 amino acids long. V dropped 3 bases and J dropped 0 bases, with 9 bases sitting between them. In the source study's methods: Quantification of nucleated cells was approximated via reference gene primer amplification. Assay: immunoSEQ multiplex PCR; the TCRdb copy retains only in-frame clones and omits some. D and trimming come from the DNA, and the V and J calls and clone size come from that table. The sample has over 100,000 clones; 60% to 80% are singletons.

V is TRBV28 and J is TRBJ2-1; D remains unclear. This receptor was taken from a man aged 60-69 years with active or convalescent COVID-19. Sequences were obtained from peripheral blood. In DNA form, the CDR3 reads TGTGCCAGCAGTTTGAGATTCGGCTCCTACAATGAGCAGTTCTTC. Its translation is CASSLRFGSYNEQFF.